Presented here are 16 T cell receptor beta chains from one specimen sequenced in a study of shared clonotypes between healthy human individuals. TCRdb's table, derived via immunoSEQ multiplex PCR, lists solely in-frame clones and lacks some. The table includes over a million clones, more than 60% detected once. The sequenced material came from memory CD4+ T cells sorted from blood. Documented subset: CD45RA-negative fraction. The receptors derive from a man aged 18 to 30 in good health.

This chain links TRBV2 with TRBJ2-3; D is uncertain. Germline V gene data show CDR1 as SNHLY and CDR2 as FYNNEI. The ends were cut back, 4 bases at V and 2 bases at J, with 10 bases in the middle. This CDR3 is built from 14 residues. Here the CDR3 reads CASSAQINTDTQYF. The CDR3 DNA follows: TGTGCCAGCAGTGCACAGATAAACACAGATACGCAGTATTTT.

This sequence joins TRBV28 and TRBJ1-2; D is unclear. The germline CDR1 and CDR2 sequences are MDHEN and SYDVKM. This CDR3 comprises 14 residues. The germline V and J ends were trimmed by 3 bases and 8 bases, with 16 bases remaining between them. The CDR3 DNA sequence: TGTGCCAGCAGTTTGCACGGCCTCTCGGTCGGCTACACCTTC. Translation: CASSLHGLSVGYTF.

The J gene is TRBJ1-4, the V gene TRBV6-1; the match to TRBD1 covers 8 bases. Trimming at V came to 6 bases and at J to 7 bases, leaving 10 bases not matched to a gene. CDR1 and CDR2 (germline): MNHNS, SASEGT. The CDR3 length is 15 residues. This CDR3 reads CASRGGQVVSEKLFF. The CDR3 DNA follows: TGTGCCAGCAGGGGGGGACAGGTCGTAAGTGAAAAACTGTTTTTT.

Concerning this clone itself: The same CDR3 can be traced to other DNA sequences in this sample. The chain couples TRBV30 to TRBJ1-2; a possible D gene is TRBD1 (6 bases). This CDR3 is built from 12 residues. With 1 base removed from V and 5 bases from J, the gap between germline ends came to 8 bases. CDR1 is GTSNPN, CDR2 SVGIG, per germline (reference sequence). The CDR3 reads CAWSGGTYGYTF. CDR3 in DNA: TGTGCCTGGAGTGGGGGGACATATGGCTACACCTTC.

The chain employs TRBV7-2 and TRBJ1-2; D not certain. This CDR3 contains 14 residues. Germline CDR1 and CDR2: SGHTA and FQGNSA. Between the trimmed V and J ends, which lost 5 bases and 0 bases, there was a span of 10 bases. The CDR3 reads CASSQDGANYGYTF. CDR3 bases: TGTGCCAGCAGCCAAGACGGTGCTAACTATGGCTACACCTTC.

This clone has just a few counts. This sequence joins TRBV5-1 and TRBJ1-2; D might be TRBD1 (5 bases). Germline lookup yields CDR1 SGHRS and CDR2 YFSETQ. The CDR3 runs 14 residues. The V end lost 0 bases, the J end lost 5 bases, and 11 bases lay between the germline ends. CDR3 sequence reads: CASSLGQREYGYTF. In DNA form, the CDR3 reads TGCGCCAGCAGCTTGGGACAGAGGGAGTATGGCTACACCTTC.

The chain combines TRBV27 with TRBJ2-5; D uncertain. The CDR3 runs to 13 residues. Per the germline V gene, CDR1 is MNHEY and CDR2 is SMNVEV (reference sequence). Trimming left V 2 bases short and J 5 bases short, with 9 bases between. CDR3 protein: CASSLRSVETQYF. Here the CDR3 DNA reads TGTGCCAGCAGTTTACGGTCGGTGGAGACCCAGTACTTC.

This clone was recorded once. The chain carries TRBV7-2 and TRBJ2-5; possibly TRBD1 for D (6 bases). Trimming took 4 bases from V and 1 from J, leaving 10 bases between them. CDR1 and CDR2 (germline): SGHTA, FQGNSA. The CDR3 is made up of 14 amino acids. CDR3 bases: TGTGCCAGCAGCTCACAGGGCTCCCAAGAGACCCAGTACTTC. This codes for CASSSQGSQETQYF.

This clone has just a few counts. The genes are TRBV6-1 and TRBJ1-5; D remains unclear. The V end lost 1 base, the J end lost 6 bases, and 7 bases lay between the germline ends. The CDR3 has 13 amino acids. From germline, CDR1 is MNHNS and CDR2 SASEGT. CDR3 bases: TGTGCCAGCAGTGAAGGACGCCGTCAGCCCCAGCATTTT. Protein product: CASSEGRRQPQHF.

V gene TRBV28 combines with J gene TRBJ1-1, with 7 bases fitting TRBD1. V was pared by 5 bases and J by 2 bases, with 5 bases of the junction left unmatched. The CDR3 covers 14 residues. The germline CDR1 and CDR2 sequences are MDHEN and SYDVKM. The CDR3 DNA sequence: TGTGCCAGCAGTATTGACAGGGCCAACACTGAAGCTTTCTTT. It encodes CASSIDRANTEAFF. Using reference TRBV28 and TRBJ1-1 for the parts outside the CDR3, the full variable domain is DVKVTQSSRYLVKRTGEKVFLECVQDMDHENMFWYRQDPGLGLRLIYFSYDVKMKEKGDIPEGYSVSREKKERFSLILESASTNQTSMYLCASSIDRANTEAFFGQGTRLTVV.

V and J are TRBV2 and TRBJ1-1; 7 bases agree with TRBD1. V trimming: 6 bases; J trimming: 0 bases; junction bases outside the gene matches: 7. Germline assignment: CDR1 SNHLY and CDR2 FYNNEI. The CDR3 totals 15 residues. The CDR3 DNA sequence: TGTGCCAGCAGGAGTGGGACAGACATGAACACTGAAGCTTTCTTT. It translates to CASRSGTDMNTEAFF.

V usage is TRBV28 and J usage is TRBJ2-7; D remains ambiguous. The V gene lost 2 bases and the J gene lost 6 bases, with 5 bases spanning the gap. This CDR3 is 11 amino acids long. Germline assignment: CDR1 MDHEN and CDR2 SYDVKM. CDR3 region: CASSLVSEQYF. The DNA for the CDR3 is TGTGCCAGCAGTTTAGTATCCGAGCAGTACTTC.

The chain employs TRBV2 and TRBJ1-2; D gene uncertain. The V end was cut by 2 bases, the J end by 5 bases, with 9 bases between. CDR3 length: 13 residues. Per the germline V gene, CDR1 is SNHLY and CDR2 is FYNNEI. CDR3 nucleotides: TGTGCCAGCAGTGAAAACCATGGTTATGGCTACACCTTC. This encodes CASSENHGYGYTF.

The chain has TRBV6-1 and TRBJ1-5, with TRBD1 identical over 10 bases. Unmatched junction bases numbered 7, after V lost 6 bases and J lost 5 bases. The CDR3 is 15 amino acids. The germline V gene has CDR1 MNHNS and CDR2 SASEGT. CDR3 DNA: TGTGCCAGCAGCTCCTCGGGACAGGGGCATCAGCCCCAGCATTTT. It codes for CASSSSGQGHQPQHF.

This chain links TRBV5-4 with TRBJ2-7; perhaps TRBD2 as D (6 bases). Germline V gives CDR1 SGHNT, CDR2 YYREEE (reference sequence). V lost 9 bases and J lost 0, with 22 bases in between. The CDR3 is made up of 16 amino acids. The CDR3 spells CATSWGSGPSSYEQYF. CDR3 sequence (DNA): TGTGCCACCTCTTGGGGGAGCGGGCCAAGCTCCTACGAGCAGTACTTC.

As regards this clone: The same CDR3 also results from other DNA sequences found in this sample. The CDR3 reads CASSLAGTGTYGYTF. The CDR3 nucleotides are TGTGCCAGCAGCTTAGCCGGGACAGGCACCTATGGCTACACCTTC. This rearrangement joins TRBV7-2 to TRBJ1-2; TRBD1 agrees at 8 bases. The V segment lost 0 bases and the J segment 4 bases; nucleotides outside the gene matches: 4. The CDR3 sequence is 15 residues long. Germline V lookup: CDR1 SGHTA, CDR2 FQGNSA. The full variable domain, in which reference TRBV7-2 and TRBJ1-2 provide the parts outside the CDR3, is GAGVSQSPSNKVTEKGKDVELRCDPISGHTALYWYRQSLGQGLEFLIYFQGNSAPDKSGLPSDRFSAERTGGSVSTLTIQRTQQEDSAVYLCASSLAGTGTYGYTFGSGTRLTVV.